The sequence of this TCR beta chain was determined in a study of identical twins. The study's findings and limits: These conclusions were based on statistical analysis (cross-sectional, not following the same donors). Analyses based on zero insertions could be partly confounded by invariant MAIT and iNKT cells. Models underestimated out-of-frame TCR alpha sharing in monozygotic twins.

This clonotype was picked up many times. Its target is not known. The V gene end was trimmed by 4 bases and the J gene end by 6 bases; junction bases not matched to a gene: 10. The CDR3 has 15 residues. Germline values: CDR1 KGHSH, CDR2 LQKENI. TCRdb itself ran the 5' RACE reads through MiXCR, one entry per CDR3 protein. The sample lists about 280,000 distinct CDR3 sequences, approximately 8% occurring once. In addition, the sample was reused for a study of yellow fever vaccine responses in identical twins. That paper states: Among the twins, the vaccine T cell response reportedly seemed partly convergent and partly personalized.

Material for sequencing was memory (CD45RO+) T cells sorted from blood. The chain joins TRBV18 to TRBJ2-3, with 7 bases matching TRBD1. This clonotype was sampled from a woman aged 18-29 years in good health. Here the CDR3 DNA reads TGTGCCAGCTCACTTACGACAGGGCGACGCGATACGCAGTATTTT. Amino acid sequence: CASSLTTGRRDTQYF.